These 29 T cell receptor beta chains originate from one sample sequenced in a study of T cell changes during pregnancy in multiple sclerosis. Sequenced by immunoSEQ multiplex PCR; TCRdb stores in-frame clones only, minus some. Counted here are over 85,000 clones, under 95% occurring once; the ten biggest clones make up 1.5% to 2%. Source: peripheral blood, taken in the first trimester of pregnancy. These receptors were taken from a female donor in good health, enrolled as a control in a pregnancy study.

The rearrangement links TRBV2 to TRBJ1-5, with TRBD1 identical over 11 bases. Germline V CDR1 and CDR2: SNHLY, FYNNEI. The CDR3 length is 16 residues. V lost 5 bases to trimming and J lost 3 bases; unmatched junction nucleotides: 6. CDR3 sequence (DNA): TGTGCCAGCAGTCCGGACAGGGGGCGCGTCAATCAGCCCCAGCATTTT. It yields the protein CASSPDRGRVNQPQHF.

The chain's CDR3 is CASTGQGSYEQYF. CDR3 nucleotide sequence: TGTGCCAGCACGGGACAGGGCTCCTACGAGCAGTACTTC. The chain uses TRBV11-2 and TRBJ2-7, with TRBD1 matching over 9 bases. The germline V gene encodes CDR1 SGHAT and CDR2 FQNNGV. The CDR3 consists of 13 residues. V trimming: 7 bases; J trimming: 0 bases; junction bases outside the gene matches: 1.

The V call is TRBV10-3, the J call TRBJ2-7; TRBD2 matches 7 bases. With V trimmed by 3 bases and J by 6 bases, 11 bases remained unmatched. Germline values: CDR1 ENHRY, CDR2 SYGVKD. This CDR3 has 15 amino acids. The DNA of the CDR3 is TGTGCCATCAGTGACAGTGGGAGGGATCTTTCCGAGCAGTACTTC. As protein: CAISDSGRDLSEQYF.

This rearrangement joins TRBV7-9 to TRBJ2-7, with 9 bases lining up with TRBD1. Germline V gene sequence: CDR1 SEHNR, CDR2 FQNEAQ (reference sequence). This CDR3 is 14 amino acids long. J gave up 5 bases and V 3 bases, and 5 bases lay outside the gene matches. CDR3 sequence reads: CASSLRDRAHEQYF. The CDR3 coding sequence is TGTGCCAGCAGCTTGAGGGACAGGGCCCACGAGCAGTACTTC.

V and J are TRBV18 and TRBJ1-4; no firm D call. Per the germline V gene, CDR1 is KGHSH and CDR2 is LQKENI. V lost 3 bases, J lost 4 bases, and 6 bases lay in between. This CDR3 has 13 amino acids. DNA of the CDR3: TGTGCCAGCTCACCCTACTTTAATGAAAAACTGTTTTTT. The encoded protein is CASSPYFNEKLFF.

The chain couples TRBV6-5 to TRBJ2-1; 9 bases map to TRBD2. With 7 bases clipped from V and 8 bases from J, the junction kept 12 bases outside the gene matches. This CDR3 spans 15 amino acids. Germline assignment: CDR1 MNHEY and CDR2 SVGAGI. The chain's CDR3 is CASTGRGGKRDEQFF. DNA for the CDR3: TGTGCCAGCACTGGGCGGGGGGGCAAAAGGGATGAGCAGTTCTTC.

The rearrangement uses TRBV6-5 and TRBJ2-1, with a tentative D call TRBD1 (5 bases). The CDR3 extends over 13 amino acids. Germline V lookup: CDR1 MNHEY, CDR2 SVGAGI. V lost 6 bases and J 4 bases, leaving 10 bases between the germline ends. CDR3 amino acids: CASRRDSYNEQFF. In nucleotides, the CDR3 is TGTGCCAGCAGGCGAGACAGTTACAATGAGCAGTTCTTC.

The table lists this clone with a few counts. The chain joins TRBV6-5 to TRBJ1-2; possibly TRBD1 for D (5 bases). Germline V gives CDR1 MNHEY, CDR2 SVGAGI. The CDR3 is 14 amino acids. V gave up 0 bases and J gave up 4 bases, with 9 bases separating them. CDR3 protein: CASSYSWQGYGYTF. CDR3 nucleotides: TGTGCCAGCAGTTACTCGTGGCAGGGCTATGGCTACACCTTC.

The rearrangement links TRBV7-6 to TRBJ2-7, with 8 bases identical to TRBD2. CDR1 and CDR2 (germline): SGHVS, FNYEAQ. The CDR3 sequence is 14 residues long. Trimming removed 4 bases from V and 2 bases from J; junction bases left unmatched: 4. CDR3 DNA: TGTGCCAGCAGCTCATTAGCGGGGACCTACGAGCAGTACTTC. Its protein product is CASSSLAGTYEQYF.

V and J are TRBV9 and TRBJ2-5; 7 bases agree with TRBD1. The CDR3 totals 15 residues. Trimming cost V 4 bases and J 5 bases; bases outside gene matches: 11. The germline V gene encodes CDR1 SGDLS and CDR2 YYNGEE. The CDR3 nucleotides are TGTGCCAGCAGCTTAAGACAGGGTAACTTGGAGACCCAGTACTTC. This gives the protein CASSLRQGNLETQYF.

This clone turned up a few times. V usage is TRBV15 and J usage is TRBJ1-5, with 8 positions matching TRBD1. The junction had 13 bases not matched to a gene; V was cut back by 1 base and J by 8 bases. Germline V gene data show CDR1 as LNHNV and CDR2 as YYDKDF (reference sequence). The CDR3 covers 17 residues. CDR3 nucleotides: TGTGCCACCAGCAGAGGTGGGACAGGAGGGGCTATGAAGCCCCAGCATTTT. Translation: CATSRGGTGGAMKPQHF.

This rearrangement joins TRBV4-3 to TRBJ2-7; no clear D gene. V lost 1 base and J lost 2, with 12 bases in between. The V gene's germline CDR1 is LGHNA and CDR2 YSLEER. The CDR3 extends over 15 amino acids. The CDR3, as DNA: TGCGCCAGCAGCCAAGTGGCAGGATTAACCTACGAGCAGTACTTC. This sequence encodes CASSQVAGLTYEQYF.

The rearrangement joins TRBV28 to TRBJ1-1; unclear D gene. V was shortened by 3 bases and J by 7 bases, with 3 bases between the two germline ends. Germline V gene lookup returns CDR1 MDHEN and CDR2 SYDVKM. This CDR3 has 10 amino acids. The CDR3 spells CASSFGEAFF. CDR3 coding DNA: TGTGCCAGCAGTTTCGGTGAAGCTTTCTTT. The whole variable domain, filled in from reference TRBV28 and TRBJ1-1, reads DVKVTQSSRYLVKRTGEKVFLECVQDMDHENMFWYRQDPGLGLRLIYFSYDVKMKEKGDIPEGYSVSREKKERFSLILESASTNQTSMYLCASSFGEAFFGQGTRLTVV.

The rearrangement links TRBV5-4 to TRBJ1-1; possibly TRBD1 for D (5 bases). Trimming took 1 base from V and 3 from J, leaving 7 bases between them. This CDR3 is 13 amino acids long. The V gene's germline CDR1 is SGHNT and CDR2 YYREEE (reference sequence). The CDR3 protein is CASSLTGDTEAFF. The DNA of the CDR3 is TGTGCCAGCAGCTTGACAGGAGACACTGAAGCTTTCTTT.

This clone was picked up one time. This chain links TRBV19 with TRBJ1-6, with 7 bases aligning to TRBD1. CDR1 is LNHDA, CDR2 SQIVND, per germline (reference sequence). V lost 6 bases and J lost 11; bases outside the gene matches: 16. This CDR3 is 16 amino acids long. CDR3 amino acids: CASSLTGAIGETPLHF. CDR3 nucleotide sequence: TGTGCCAGTAGCCTTACAGGGGCTATAGGAGAGACACCCCTCCACTTT.

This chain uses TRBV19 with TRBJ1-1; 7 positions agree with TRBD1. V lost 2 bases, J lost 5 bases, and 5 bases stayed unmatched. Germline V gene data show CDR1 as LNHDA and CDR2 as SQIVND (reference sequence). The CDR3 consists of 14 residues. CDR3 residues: CASSISRGRTEAFF. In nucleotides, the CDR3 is TGTGCCAGTAGTATAAGTAGGGGGCGAACTGAAGCTTTCTTT.

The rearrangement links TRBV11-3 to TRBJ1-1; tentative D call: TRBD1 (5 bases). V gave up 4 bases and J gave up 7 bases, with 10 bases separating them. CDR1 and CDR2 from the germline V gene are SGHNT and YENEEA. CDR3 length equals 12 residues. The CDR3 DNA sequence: TGTGCCAGCAGCTCCAGGGAGGGTGAAGCTTTCTTT. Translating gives CASSSREGEAFF.

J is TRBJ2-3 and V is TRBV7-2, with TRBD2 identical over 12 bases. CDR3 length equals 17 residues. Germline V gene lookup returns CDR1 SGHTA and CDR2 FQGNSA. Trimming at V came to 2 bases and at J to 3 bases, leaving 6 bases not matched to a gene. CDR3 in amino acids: CASSLTSGGLVTDTQYF. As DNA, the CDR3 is TGTGCCAGCAGCTTAACTAGCGGGGGGTTGGTTACAGATACGCAGTATTTT.

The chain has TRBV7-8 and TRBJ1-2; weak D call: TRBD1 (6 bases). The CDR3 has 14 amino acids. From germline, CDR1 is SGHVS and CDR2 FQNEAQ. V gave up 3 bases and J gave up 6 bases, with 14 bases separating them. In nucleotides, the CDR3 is TGTGCCAGCAGCTTCGGAGGACAGCAACATGGCTACACCTTC. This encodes CASSFGGQQHGYTF.

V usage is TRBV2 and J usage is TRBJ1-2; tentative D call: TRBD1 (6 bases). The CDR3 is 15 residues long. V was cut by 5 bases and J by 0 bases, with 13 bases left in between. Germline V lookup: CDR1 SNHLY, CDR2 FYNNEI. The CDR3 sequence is CASSWVQGPNYGYTF. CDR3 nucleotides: TGTGCCAGCAGTTGGGTCCAGGGGCCTAACTATGGCTACACCTTC.

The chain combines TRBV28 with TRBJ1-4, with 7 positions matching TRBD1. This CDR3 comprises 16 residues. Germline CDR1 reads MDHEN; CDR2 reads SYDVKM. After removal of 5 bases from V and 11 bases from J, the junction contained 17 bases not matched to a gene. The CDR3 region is CASSLQQDRERGKLFF. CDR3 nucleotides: TGTGCCAGCAGTCTACAACAAGACAGGGAAAGGGGCAAACTGTTTTTT. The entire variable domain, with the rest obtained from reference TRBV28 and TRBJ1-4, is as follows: DVKVTQSSRYLVKRTGEKVFLECVQDMDHENMFWYRQDPGLGLRLIYFSYDVKMKEKGDIPEGYSVSREKKERFSLILESASTNQTSMYLCASSLQQDRERGKLFFGSGTQLSVL.

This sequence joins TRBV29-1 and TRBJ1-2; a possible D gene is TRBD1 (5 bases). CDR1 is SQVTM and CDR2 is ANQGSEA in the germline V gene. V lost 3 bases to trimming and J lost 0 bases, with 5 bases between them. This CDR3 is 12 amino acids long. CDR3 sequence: CSVETANYGYTF. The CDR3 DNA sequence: TGCAGCGTTGAGACAGCTAACTATGGCTACACCTTC.

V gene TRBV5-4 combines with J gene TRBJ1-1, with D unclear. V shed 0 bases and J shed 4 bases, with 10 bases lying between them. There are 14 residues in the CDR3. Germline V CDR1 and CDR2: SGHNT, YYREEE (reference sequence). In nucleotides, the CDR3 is TGTGCCAGCAGCTTGGCCCGGGATTTCACTGAAGCTTTCTTT. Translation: CASSLARDFTEAFF.

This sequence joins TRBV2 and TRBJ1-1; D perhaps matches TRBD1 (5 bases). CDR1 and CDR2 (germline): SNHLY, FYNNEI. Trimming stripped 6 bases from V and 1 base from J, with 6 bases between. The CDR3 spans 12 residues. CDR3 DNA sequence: TGTGCCAGCAGGGGGCAGAACACTGAAGCTTTCTTT. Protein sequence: CASRGQNTEAFF.

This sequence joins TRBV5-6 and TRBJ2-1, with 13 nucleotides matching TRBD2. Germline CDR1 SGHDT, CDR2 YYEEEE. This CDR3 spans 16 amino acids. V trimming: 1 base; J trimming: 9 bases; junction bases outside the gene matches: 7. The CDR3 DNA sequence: TGTGCCAGCAGCTTGTATACTAGCGGGGGGGCTGGTGAGCAGTTCTTC. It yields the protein CASSLYTSGGAGEQFF.

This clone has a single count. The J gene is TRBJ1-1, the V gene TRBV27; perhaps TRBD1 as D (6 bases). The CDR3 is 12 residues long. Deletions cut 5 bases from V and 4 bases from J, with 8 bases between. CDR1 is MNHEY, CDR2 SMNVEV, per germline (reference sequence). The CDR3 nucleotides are TGTGCCAGCAGTACAGGGAGCACTGAAGCTTTCTTT. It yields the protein CASSTGSTEAFF.

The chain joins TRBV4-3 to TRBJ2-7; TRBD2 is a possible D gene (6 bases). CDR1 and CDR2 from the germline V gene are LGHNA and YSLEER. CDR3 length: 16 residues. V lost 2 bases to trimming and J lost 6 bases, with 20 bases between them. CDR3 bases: TGCGCCAGCAGCCAACGCCAGGCGGGGAGTCCTCGCGAGCAGTACTTC. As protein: CASSQRQAGSPREQYF.

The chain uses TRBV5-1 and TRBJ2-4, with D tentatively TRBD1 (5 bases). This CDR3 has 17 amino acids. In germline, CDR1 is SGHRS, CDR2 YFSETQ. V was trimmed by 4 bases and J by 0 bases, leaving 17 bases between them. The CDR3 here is CASSTGDNSLAKNIQYF. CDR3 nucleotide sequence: TGCGCCAGCAGCACAGGTGACAACTCCTTAGCCAAAAACATTCAGTACTTC.

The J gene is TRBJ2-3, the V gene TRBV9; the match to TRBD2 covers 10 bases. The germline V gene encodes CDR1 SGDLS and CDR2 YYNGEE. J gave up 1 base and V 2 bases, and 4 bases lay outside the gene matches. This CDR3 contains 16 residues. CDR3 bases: TGTGCCAGCAGCGTTCCCACTAGCGGGGGCACAGATACGCAGTATTTT. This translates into CASSVPTSGGTDTQYF. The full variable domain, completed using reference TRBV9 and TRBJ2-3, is DSGVTQTPKHLITATGQRVTLRCSPRSGDLSVYWYQQSLDQGLQFLIQYYNGEERAKGNILERFSAQQFPDLHSELNLSSLELGDSALYFCASSVPTSGGTDTQYFGPGTRLTVL.